Listed below are T cell receptor beta chains from one sample, sequenced in a study of graft-versus-host responses after intestinal transplantation. Their antigens are not known. The table came from immunoSEQ multiplex PCR; TCRdb's copy has only in-frame clones and leaves some out. The sample carries some 35,000 clones, roughly 94% recorded once. Sequenced material: unstimulated CD4+ T cells sorted from spleen or lymph node cells, taken before transplant. The origin of the receptors is a human donor who was the organ donor for an intestinal transplant. The CDR3 runs from the conserved cysteine through the conserved F or W.

V gene: TRBV7-3; CDR3 length: 16; J gene: TRBJ1-2; CDR3 protein: CASTETGGSEAYFYTF
V gene: TRBV4-1; CDR3 length: 16; J gene: TRBJ2-3; CDR3 protein: CASRRRGGGQPDTQYF
V gene: TRBV4-1; CDR3 length: 17; J gene: TRBJ1-4; CDR3 protein: CASSQEGNRASNEKLFF
V gene: TRBV4-3; CDR3 length: 13; J gene: .; CDR3 protein: CASSQRLGDEQYF
V gene: TRBV29-1; CDR3 length: 13; J gene: TRBJ1-1; CDR3 protein: CSVAGTANTEAFF
V gene: TRBV6-5; CDR3 length: 14; J gene: TRBJ2-7; CDR3 protein: CASSQTSGNYEQYF
V gene: TRBV7-2; CDR3 length: 15; J gene: TRBJ2-7; CDR3 protein: CASSPGTHTSYEQYF
V gene: TRBV7-6; CDR3 length: 15; J gene: TRBJ2-1; CDR3 protein: CASSRAGDTYNEQFF
V gene: TRBV11-3; CDR3 length: 18; J gene: TRBJ2-7; CDR3 protein: CASSLDGASGNGAYEQYF
V gene: TRBV7-8; CDR3 length: 14; J gene: TRBJ1-2; CDR3 protein: CASSLKVGGYGYTF
V gene: TRBV10-3; CDR3 length: 16; J gene: TRBJ2-3; CDR3 protein: CAISIGPWTSSDTQYF
V gene: TRBV19; CDR3 length: 18; J gene: TRBJ2-1; CDR3 protein: CASSRRTSGGVSYNEQFF
V gene: TRBV19; CDR3 length: 11; J gene: TRBJ1-2; CDR3 protein: CASRQVRGYTF
V gene: TRBV1; CDR3 length: 18; J gene: TRBJ2-4; CDR3 protein: CTSSQRTSGGLAKNIQYF
V gene: TRBV5-1; CDR3 length: 13; J gene: TRBJ2-2; CDR3 protein: CASSDGVTGELFF
V gene: TRBV2; CDR3 length: 15; J gene: TRBJ1-6; CDR3 protein: CASSSWSSYNSPLHF
V gene: TRBV6-5; CDR3 length: 14; J gene: TRBJ1-5; CDR3 protein: CASSYTGGNQPQHF
V gene: TRBV4-1; CDR3 length: 13; J gene: TRBJ1-2; CDR3 protein: CASSQSGYYGYTF
V gene: TRBV9; CDR3 length: 14; J gene: TRBJ1-5; CDR3 protein: CASYTAGLDQPQHF
V gene: TRBV27; CDR3 length: 13; J gene: TRBJ1-5; CDR3 protein: CASSLSRDQPQHF
V gene: TRBV12-2; CDR3 length: 13; J gene: TRBJ1-2; CDR3 protein: CASRLGTGGGYTF
V gene: TRBV4-3; CDR3 length: 17; J gene: TRBJ2-7; CDR3 protein: CASSQIVVADSSYEQYF
V gene: TRBV4-1; CDR3 length: 15; J gene: TRBJ2-1; CDR3 protein: CASSQGFQGSNEQFF
V gene: TRBV30; CDR3 length: 13; J gene: TRBJ2-7; CDR3 protein: CAWSTRPLDEQYF
V gene: TRBV6-5; CDR3 length: 13; J gene: TRBJ2-7; CDR3 protein: CASRRASSYEQYF
V gene: TRBV7-4; CDR3 length: 16; J gene: TRBJ2-1; CDR3 protein: CASSSTDRDRYNEQFF
V gene: TRBV25-1; CDR3 length: 14; J gene: TRBJ1-2; CDR3 protein: CASSELGQRYGYTF
V gene: TRBV1; CDR3 length: 14; J gene: TRBJ2-4; CDR3 protein: CTSSQDLRENIQYF
V gene: TRBV6-5; CDR3 length: 15; J gene: TRBJ1-4; CDR3 protein: CASSRRQTYNEKLFF
V gene: TRBV6-1; CDR3 length: 14; J gene: TRBJ2-7; CDR3 protein: CASSSHGLVYEQYF
V gene: TRBV6-5; CDR3 length: 14; J gene: TRBJ2-7; CDR3 protein: CASSEPQGPLWQYF
V gene: TRBV19; CDR3 length: 15; J gene: TRBJ2-2; CDR3 protein: CASKPGQTNTGELFF
V gene: TRBV5-4; CDR3 length: 16; J gene: TRBJ2-3; CDR3 protein: CASSPYGGLSTDTQYF
V gene: TRBV5-6; CDR3 length: 14; J gene: TRBJ2-3; CDR3 protein: CASSLGAGSDTQYF